Presented here are 10 T cell receptor beta chains from one specimen sequenced in a study of blood T cell repertoires in COVID-19. Using immunoSEQ multiplex PCR, the repertoire was profiled, and TCRdb retains in-frame clones only, with some absent. Of approximately 130,000 clones in the sample, about 90% were seen once. Sequenced material: peripheral blood. All receptors come from a woman in her forties or fifties who had recovered from COVID-19.

The gene calls are TRBV6-2 or TRBV6-3 and TRBJ2-3; TRBD2 is a possible D gene (5 bases). This CDR3 has 14 amino acids. Germline assignment: CDR1 MNHEY and CDR2 SVGEGT. Trimming stripped 2 bases from V and 2 bases from J, with 8 bases between. The CDR3 region is CASSYGLITDTQYF. Here the CDR3 DNA reads TGTGCCAGCAGTTACGGACTGATCACAGATACGCAGTATTTT.

This chain connects TRBV7-8 to TRBJ1-5; TRBD1 matches at 7 bases. CDR3 length equals 15 residues. Germline CDR1 is SGHVS and CDR2 is FQNEAQ. The trim removed 4 bases at V and 4 bases at J, leaving 7 bases unmatched. CDR3 coding DNA: TGTGCCAGCAGCTCGGGACAGCTTTCAAATCAGCCCCAGCATTTT. Protein product: CASSSGQLSNQPQHF.

V is TRBV15 and J is TRBJ2-5; 12 bases line up with TRBD2. Germline V gives CDR1 LNHNV, CDR2 YYDKDF (reference sequence). CDR3 size: 15 residues. J gave up 5 bases and V 4 bases, and 5 bases lay outside the gene matches. The chain's CDR3 is CATSNGLAGYETQYF. CDR3 sequence (DNA): TGTGCCACCAGCAACGGACTAGCGGGGTACGAGACCCAGTACTTC.

This clone occurred once. This chain connects TRBV12-5 to TRBJ1-5; 7 positions agree with TRBD1. The CDR3 has 16 amino acids. Germline lookup yields CDR1 LGHNT and CDR2 FRNRAP. V was pared by 0 bases and J by 5 bases, with 7 bases of the junction left unmatched. In DNA form, the CDR3 reads TGTGCTAGTGGTTTGGTACCCCGACAGGGCTATCAGCCCCAGCATTTT. It codes for CASGLVPRQGYQPQHF.

This clone has just one count. CDR3 bases: TGTGCCACCAGTGACCGAGGGACAGGGGTAAACACCGGGGAGCTGTTTTTT. This sequence encodes CATSDRGTGVNTGELFF. The chain couples TRBV24-1 to TRBJ2-2, with 10 bases matching TRBD1. Trimming took 4 bases from V and 2 from J; bases not matched to a gene: 6. The CDR3 has 17 residues. Germline lookup yields CDR1 KGHDR and CDR2 SFDVKD.

The chain combines TRBV20-1 with TRBJ1-2; 7 bases line up with TRBD1. CDR3 length: 10 residues. The junction had 6 bases not matched to a gene; V was cut back by 6 bases and J by 11 bases. Germline lookup yields CDR1 DFQATT and CDR2 SNEGSKA (reference sequence). For the CDR3, the DNA is TGCAGTGCGGGGACAGATGAGTACACCTTC. This gives the protein CSAGTDEYTF.

The chain uses TRBV2 and TRBJ2-4; 8 bases are a match to TRBD1. CDR3 size: 13 residues. Germline CDR1 reads SNHLY; CDR2 reads FYNNEI. With 5 bases clipped from V and 6 bases from J, the junction kept 3 bases outside the gene matches. CDR3 residues: CASSPGQANIQYF. CDR3 nucleotide sequence: TGTGCCAGCAGTCCGGGACAGGCAAACATTCAGTACTTC.

This clone was seen a handful of times. J is TRBJ2-3 and V is TRBV21-1; TRBD2, as called in the table, went unchecked against the DNA. TRBV21-1 is deemed a pseudogene. This CDR3 is 17 amino acids long. The CDR3 is CASSISLGGRKRDTQYF. CDR3 bases: TGTGCCAGCAGCATCAGCTTGGGCGGGAGGAAGCGAGATACGCAGTATTTT.

The rearrangement uses TRBV2 and TRBJ1-1, with D hard to call. V was cut by 4 bases and J by 3 bases, with 12 bases left in between. CDR1 is SNHLY, CDR2 FYNNEI, per germline. The CDR3 extends over 14 amino acids. The CDR3, as DNA: TGTGCCAGCAGTGGTCAACAGCGGGACACTGAAGCTTTCTTT. Translated: CASSGQQRDTEAFF.

The rearrangement links TRBV27 to TRBJ1-2; 7 bases align to TRBD1. J lost 3 bases, V lost 5 bases, and 15 bases had no gene match. The CDR3 runs 17 residues. Germline CDR1 is MNHEY and CDR2 is SMNVEV (reference sequence). CDR3 in DNA: TGTGCCAGCAGTACAATCCACAGGGGCGTCTCGGACTATGGCTACACCTTC. This codes for CASSTIHRGVSDYGYTF.